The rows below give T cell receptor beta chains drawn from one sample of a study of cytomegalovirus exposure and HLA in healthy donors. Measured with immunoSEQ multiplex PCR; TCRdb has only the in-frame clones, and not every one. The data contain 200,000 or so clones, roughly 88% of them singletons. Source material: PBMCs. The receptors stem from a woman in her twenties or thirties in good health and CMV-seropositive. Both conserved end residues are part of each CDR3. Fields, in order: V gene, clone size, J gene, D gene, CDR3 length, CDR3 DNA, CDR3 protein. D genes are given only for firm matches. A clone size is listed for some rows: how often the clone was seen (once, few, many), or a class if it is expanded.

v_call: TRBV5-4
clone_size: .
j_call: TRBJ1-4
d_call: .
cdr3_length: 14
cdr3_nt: TGTGCCAGCAGCCGGGGGGAGACTAATGAAAAACTGTTTTTT
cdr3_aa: CASSRGETNEKLFF

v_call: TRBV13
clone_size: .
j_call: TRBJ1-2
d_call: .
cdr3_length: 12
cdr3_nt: TGTGCCAGCAGCGGGGGGAACTATGGCTACACCTTC
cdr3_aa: CASSGGNYGYTF

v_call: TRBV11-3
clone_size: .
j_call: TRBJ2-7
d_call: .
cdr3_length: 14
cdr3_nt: TGTGCCAGCAGCAACTCTGTAAGCCCCTACGAGCAGTACTTC
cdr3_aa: CASSNSVSPYEQYF

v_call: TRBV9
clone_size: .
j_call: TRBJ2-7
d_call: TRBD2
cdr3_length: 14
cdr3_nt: TGTGCCAGCAGCGCCGGGACTAGCGCCTACGAGCAGTACTTC
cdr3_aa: CASSAGTSAYEQYF

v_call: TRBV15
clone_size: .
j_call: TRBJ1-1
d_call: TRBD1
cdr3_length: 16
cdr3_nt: TGTGCCACCAGCAGGGACAGGGTCTCGGGGAACACTGAAGCTTTCTTT
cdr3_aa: CATSRDRVSGNTEAFF

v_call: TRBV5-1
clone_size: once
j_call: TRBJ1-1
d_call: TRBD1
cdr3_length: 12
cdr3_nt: TGCGCCAGCCGACAGGGGGGAGGTGAAGCTTTCTTT
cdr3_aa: CASRQGGGEAFF

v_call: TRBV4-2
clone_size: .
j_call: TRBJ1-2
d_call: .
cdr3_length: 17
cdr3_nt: TGTGCCAGCAGCCAAGATATCGATGGGGCTCGGTACTATGGCTACACCTTC
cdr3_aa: CASSQDIDGARYYGYTF

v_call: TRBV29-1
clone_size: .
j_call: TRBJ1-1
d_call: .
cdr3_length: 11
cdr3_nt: TGCAGCGTGTCCAGGGTCACTGAAGCTTTCTTT
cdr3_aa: CSVSRVTEAFF

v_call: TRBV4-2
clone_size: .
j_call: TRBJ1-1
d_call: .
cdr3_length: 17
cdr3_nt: TGTGCCAGCAGCCAGCAGGGAGGGAAGGGGGAGAACACTGAAGCTTTCTTT
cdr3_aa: CASSQQGGKGENTEAFF

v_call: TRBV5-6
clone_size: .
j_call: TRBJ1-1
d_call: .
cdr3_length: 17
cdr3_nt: TGTGCCAGCAGCTCTGGACACCAAATCTGGATGAACACTGAAGCTTTCTTT
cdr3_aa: CASSSGHQIWMNTEAFF

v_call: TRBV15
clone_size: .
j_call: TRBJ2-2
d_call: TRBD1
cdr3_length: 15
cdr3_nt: TGTGCCACCACTATGACAGGGCAGAACACCGGGGAGCTGTTTTTT
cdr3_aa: CATTMTGQNTGELFF

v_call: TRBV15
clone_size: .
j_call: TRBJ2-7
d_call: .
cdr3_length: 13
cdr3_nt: TGTGCCACCAGCAGAGATCTAGTGTACGAGCAGTACTTC
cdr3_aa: CATSRDLVYEQYF

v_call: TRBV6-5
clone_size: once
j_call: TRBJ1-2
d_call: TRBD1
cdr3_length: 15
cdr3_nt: TGTGCCAGCAGAACCACAGGGGGCTTTGGCTATGGCTACACCTTC
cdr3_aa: CASRTTGGFGYGYTF

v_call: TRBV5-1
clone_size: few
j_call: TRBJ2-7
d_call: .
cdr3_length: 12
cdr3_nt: TGCGCCAGCAGCTCCTCGGCCTACGAGCAGTACTTC
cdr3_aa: CASSSSAYEQYF

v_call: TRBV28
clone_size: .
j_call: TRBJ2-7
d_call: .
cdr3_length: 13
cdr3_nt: TGTGCCATCTCTGGACAGCCACTCTACGAGCAGTACTTC
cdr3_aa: CAISGQPLYEQYF

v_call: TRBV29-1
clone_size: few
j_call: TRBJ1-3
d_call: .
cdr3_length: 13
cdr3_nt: TGCAGCGTTGGGCAGACTGAAGGAAACACCATATATTTT
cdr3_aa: CSVGQTEGNTIYF

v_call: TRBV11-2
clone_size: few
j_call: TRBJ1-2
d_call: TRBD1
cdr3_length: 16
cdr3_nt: TGTGCCAGCAGCTTGATGGGACAGTCGGCCCTCTATGGCTACACCTTC
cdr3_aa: CASSLMGQSALYGYTF

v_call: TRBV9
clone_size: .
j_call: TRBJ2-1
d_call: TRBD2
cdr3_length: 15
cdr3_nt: TGTGCCAGCAGCCTTAGCGGGAGTAGGGGCGGGGAGCAGTTCTTC
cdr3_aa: CASSLSGSRGGEQFF

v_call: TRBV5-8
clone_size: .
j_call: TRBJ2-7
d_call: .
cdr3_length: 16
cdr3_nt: TGTGCCAGCAGCTCATCCCTGATGGTTAGCTCCTACGAGCAGTACTTC
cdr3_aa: CASSSSLMVSSYEQYF

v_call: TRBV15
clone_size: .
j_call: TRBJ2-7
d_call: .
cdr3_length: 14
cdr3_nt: TGTGCCACCAGCAGAGGTGCAGGGGCCTACGAGCAGTACTTC
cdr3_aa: CATSRGAGAYEQYF

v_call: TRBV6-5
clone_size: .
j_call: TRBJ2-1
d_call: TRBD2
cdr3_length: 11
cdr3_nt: TGTGCCAGCGGTAGCGGGGTTGAGCAGTTCTTC
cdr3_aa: CASGSGVEQFF

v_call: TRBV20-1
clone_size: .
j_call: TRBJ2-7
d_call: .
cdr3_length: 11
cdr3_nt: TGCAGTGCTAGTTCAAACTACGAGCAGTACTTC
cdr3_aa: CSASSNYEQYF

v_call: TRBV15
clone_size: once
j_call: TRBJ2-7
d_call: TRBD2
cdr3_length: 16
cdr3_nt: TGTGCCACCAGCAGAGTGGCCAGCGGGAGGAACGACGAGCAGTACTTC
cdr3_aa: CATSRVASGRNDEQYF

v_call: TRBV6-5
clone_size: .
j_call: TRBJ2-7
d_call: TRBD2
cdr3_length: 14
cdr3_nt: TGTGCCAGCAGGCGGGGGGGTGAAGGCTCCGAGCAGTACTTC
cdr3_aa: CASRRGGEGSEQYF

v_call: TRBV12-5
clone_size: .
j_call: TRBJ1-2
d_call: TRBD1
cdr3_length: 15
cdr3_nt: TGTGCTAGTGGCACCGGGACAGGGTTAATCTATGGCTACACCTTC
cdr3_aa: CASGTGTGLIYGYTF

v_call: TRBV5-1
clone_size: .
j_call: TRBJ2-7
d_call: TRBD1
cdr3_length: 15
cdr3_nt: TGCGCCAGCAGCTTGGCGGGCAGGGGGTATAACGAGCAGTACTTC
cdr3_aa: CASSLAGRGYNEQYF

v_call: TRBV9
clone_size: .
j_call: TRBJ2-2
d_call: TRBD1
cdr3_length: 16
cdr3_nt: TGTGCCAGCAGCGACCCCCGGGACAGCCCGACGGGGGAGCTGTTTTTT
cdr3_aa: CASSDPRDSPTGELFF

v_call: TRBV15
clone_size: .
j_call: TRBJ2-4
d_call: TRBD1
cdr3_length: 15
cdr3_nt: TGTGCCACCAGCGCAAACAGGGGAGCCAAAAACATTCAGTACTTC
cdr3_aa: CATSANRGAKNIQYF

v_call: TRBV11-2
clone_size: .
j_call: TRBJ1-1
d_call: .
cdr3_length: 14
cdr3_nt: TGTGCCAGCAGCAAACAGGGTAGAGGCGCTGAAGCTTTCTTT
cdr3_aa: CASSKQGRGAEAFF

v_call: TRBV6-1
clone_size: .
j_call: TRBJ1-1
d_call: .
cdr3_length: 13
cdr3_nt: TGTGCCAGCAGGGAAAAGACAGACACTGAAGCTTTCTTT
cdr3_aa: CASREKTDTEAFF

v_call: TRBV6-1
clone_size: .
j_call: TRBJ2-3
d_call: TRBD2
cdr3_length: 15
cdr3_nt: TGTGCCAGCAGGCAATACGGGACTAGCGGGGACGCGCAGTATTTT
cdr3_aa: CASRQYGTSGDAQYF

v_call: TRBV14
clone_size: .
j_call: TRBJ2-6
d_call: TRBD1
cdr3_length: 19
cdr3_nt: TGTGCCAGCAGCCTGGGGACAGGGGGTATCTACTCTGGGGCCAACGTCCTGACTTTC
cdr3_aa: CASSLGTGGIYSGANVLTF

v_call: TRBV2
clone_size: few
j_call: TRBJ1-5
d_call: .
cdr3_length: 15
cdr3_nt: TGTGCCAGCAGCCAATACGGTCCTTCAAATCAGCCCCAGCATTTT
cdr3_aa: CASSQYGPSNQPQHF

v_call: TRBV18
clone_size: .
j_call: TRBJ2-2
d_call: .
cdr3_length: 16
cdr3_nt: TGTGCCACCCATCTGTCCCTGGCCAGTCCTTCCGGGGAGCTGTTTTTT
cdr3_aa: CATHLSLASPSGELFF

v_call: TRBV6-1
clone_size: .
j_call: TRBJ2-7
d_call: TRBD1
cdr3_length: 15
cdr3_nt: TGTGCCAGCAGTGGTAAGAGACAGGGTGTCCCCGAGCAGTACTTC
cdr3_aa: CASSGKRQGVPEQYF

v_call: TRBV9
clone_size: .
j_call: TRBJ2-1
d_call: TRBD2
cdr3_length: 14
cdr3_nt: TGTGCCAGCAGCGTCTCAGCGGGACACAATGAGCAGTTCTTC
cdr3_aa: CASSVSAGHNEQFF

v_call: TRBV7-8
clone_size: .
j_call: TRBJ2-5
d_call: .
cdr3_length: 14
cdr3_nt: TGTGCCAGCAGCTTTTCCAACAGGGAGGGGACCCAGTACTTC
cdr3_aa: CASSFSNREGTQYF

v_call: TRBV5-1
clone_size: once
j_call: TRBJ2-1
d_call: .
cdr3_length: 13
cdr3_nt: TGCGCCAGCGCCGAGAGCTCCTACAATGAGCAGTTCTTC
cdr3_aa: CASAESSYNEQFF

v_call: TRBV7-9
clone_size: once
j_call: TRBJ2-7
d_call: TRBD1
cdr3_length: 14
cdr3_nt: TGTGCCAGCAGGCCTACTTGGACAGGGAACGAGCAGTACTTC
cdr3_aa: CASRPTWTGNEQYF

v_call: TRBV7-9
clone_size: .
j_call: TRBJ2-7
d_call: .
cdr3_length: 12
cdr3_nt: TGTGCCAGCAGCTTACAGGACTACGAGCAGTACTTC
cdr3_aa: CASSLQDYEQYF

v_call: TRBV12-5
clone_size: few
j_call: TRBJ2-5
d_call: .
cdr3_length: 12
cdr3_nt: TGTGCTAGTGGTCCGGACTTGGAGACCCAGTACTTC
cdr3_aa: CASGPDLETQYF

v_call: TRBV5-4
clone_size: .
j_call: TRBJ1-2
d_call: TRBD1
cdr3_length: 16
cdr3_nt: TGTGCCAGCAGCTTGGCCGGGACAGGGGAAACTCTTGGCTACACCTTC
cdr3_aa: CASSLAGTGETLGYTF

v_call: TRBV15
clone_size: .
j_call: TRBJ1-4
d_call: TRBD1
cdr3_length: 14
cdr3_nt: TGTGCCACCAGCAGAGACAGGGGGCGTGAAAAACTGTTTTTT
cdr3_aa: CATSRDRGREKLFF

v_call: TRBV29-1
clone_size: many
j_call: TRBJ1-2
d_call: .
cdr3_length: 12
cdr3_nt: TGCAGCGTTGAAACAGGCTTTACAGGCTACACCTTC
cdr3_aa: CSVETGFTGYTF

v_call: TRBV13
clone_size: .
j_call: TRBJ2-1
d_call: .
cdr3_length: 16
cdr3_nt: TGTGCCAGCAGCTTAAGTTTTGGCGGTAGGAACAATGAGCAGTTCTTC
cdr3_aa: CASSLSFGGRNNEQFF

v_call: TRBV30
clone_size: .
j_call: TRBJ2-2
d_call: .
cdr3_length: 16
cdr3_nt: TGTGCCTGGAGGTCCTCTCTAAGAGTGAACACCGGGGAGCTGTTTTTT
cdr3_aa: CAWRSSLRVNTGELFF

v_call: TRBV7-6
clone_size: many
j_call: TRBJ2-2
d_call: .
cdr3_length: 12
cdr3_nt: TGTGCCAGCAGCTCCTACACCGGGGAGCTGTTTTTT
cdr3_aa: CASSSYTGELFF

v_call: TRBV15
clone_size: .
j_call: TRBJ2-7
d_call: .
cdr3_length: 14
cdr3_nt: TGTGCCACCAGCAGTTCCGGGTTATCCTACGAGCAGTACTTC
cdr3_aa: CATSSSGLSYEQYF

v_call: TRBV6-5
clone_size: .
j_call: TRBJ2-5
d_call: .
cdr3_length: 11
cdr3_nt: TGTGCCAGCAGCTCTCTAGAGACCCAGTACTTC
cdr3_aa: CASSSLETQYF

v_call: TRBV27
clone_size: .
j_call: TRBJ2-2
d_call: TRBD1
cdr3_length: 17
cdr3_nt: TGTGCCAGCAGTTACACTATGGACAGGGCGAGGGCCGGGGAGCTGTTTTTT
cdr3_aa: CASSYTMDRARAGELFF

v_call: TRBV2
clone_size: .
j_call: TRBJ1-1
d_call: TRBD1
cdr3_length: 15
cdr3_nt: TGTGCCAGCAGTTTACAGGGGGCGATGAACACTGAAGCTTTCTTT
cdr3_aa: CASSLQGAMNTEAFF